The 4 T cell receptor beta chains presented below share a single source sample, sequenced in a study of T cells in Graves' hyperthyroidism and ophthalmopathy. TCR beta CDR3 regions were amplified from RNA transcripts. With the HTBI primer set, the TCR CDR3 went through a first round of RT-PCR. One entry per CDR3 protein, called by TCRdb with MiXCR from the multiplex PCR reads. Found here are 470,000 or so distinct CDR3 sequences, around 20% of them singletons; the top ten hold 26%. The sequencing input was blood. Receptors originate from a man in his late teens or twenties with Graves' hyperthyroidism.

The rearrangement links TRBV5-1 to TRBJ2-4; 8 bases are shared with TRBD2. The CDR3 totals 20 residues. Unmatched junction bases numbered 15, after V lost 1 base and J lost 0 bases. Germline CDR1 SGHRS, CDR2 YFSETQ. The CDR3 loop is CASSLTLAGSPGVAKNIQYF. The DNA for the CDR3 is TGCGCCAGCAGCTTGACGCTAGCGGGTTCCCCGGGCGTAGCCAAAAACATTCAGTACTTC. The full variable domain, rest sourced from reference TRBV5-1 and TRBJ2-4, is KAGVTQTPRYLIKTRGQQVTLSCSPISGHRSVSWYQQTPGQGLQFLFEYFSETQRNKGNFPGRFSGRQFSNSRSEMNVSTLELGDSALYLCASSLTLAGSPGVAKNIQYFGAGTRLSVL.

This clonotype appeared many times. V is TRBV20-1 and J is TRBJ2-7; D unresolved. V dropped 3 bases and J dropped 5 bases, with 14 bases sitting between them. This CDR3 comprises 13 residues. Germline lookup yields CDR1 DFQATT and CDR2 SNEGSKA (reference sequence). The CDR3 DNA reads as TGCAGTGCTAGCTCGACGGACCACCACGAGCAGTACTTC. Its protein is CSASSTDHHEQYF.

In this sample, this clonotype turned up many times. In nucleotides, the CDR3 is TGCGCCAGCAGCCTGGACAGGGTGCACGAGCAGTACTTC. Translating gives CASSLDRVHEQYF. The V and J genes are TRBV5-1 and TRBJ2-7; 8 bases fit TRBD1. The CDR3 is made up of 13 amino acids. The J segment lost 5 bases and the V segment lost 4 bases, leaving 5 bases of the junction unmatched. Germline V gives CDR1 SGHRS, CDR2 YFSETQ. Filled out from reference TRBV5-1 and TRBJ2-7, the complete variable domain reads KAGVTQTPRYLIKTRGQQVTLSCSPISGHRSVSWYQQTPGQGLQFLFEYFSETQRNKGNFPGRFSGRQFSNSRSEMNVSTLELGDSALYLCASSLDRVHEQYFGPGTRLTVT.

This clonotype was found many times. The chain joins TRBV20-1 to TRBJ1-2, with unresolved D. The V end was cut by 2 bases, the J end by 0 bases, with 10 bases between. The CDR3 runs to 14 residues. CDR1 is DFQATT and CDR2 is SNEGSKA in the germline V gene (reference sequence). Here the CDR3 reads CSARRTDANYGYTF. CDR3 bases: TGCAGTGCTAGAAGGACGGATGCTAACTATGGCTACACCTTC.